This is a list of T cell receptor beta chains from one sample in a study of blood T cell repertoires in COVID-19. Data came from immunoSEQ multiplex PCR; TCRdb stores just in-frame clones and leaves some out. Of about 240,000 clones listed, approximately 90% are singletons. Material: PBMCs or T cells enriched from blood (not recorded which). These receptors were obtained from a woman under 40 who had recovered from COVID-19. CDR3s include the opening cysteine and the closing phenylalanine or tryptophan. D genes are given only for firm matches. For some rows the clone size is stated as once, few or many, or as a class when expanded; others skip it.

J gene,clone size,D gene,V gene,CDR3 protein,CDR3 DNA
TRBJ2-7,NA,NA,TRBV5-8,CASSLSASSYEQYF,TGTGCCAGCAGCTTGTCTGCTAGCAGCTACGAGCAGTACTTC
TRBJ2-1,NA,TRBD2,TRBV5-5,CASSLASGLAGVYEQFF,TGTGCCAGCAGCTTGGCCTCGGGACTAGCGGGAGTCTATGAGCAGTTCTTC
TRBJ2-7,NA,TRBD1,TRBV7-9,CASSPRTGGYEQYF,TGTGCCAGCAGCCCGAGGACAGGGGGTTACGAGCAGTACTTC
TRBJ1-5,NA,TRBD1,TRBV28,CASSFSGQGAQPQHF,TGTGCCAGCAGTTTTTCCGGACAGGGGGCCCAGCCCCAGCATTTT
TRBJ2-3,few,TRBD2,TRBV7-9,CASSLLAGITDTQYF,TGTGCCAGCAGCTTGCTAGCGGGGATCACAGATACGCAGTATTTT
TRBJ2-5,few,TRBD1,TRBV7-9,CASSTGQVMAQYF,TGTGCCAGCAGCACAGGACAGGTCATGGCCCAGTACTTC
TRBJ2-7,NA,TRBD2,TRBV6-6,CASSQPGWGAGEQYF,TGTGCCAGCAGTCAACCGGGGTGGGGAGCGGGGGAGCAGTACTTC
TRBJ2-7,NA,NA,TRBV7-8,CASISYGGSGAYEQYF,TGTGCCAGCATTTCGTATGGGGGCTCTGGGGCCTACGAGCAGTACTTC
TRBJ1-3,NA,NA,TRBV7-2,CASSSQGTSSGNTIYF,TGTGCCAGCAGCTCCCAGGGCACCTCCTCTGGAAACACCATATATTTT
TRBJ1-5,NA,TRBD1,TRBV19,CASSPDRILGPQHF,TGTGCCAGCTCCCCGGACAGGATCTTAGGGCCCCAGCATTTT
TRBJ1-5,NA,NA,TRBV29-1,CSVGEQGSNQPQHF,TGCAGCGTTGGTGAACAGGGAAGCAATCAGCCCCAGCATTTT
TRBJ1-1,NA,TRBD1,TRBV7-9,CASTPPGGRSNTEAFF,TGTGCCAGCACCCCTCCAGGGGGGAGGTCGAACACTGAAGCTTTCTTT
TRBJ1-1,NA,NA,TRBV4-1,CASRGALRGTEAFF,TGCGCCAGCAGGGGCGCCCTTCGGGGAACTGAAGCTTTCTTT
TRBJ1-2,NA,NA,TRBV4-2,CASSQGEGTISYGYTF,TGTGCCAGCAGCCAAGGGGAAGGGACAATTAGCTATGGCTACACCTTC
TRBJ2-1,NA,TRBD2,TRBV3-1/TRBV3-2,CASSTSGTSGYNEQFF,TGTGCCAGCAGCACAAGCGGGACTAGCGGATACAATGAGCAGTTCTTC
TRBJ1-1,NA,NA,TRBV29-1,CSVFDNRDMNTEAFF,TGCAGCGTTTTCGATAACAGGGACATGAACACTGAAGCTTTCTTT
TRBJ1-2,once,TRBD1,TRBV7-9,CASSLDRGSNGYTF,TGTGCCAGCAGCTTAGACAGGGGGTCAAACGGCTACACCTTC